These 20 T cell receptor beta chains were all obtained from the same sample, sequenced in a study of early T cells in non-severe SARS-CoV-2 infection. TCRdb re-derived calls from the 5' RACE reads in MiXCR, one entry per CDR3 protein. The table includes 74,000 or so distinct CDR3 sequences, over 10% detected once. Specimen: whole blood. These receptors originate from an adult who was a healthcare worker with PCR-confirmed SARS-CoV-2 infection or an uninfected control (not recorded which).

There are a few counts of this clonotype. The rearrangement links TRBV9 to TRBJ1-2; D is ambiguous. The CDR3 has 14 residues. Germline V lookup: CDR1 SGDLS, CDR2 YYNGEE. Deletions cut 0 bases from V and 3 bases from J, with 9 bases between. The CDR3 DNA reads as TGTGCCAGCAGCGTAGAGGCCGGCGACTATGGCTACACCTTC. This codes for CASSVEAGDYGYTF.

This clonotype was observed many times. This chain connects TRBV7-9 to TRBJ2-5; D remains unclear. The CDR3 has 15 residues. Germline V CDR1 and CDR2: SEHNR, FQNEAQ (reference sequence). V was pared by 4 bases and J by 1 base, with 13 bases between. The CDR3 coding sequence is TGTGCCAGCAGCTCTACGCAGGACCTCCAAGAGACCCAGTACTTC. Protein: CASSSTQDLQETQYF.

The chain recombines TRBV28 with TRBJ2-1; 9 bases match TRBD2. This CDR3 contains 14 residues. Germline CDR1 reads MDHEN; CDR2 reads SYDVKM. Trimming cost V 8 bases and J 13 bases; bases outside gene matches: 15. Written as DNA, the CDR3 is TGTGCCAGCCCCCCAGCGGGGGGCTCCTCCGGACAGTTCTTC. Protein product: CASPPAGGSSGQFF.

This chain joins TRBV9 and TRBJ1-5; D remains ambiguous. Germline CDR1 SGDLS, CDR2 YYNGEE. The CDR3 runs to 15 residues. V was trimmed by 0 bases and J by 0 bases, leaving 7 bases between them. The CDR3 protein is CASSVVDYSNQPQHF. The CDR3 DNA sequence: TGTGCCAGCAGCGTAGTGGATTATAGCAATCAGCCCCAGCATTTT.

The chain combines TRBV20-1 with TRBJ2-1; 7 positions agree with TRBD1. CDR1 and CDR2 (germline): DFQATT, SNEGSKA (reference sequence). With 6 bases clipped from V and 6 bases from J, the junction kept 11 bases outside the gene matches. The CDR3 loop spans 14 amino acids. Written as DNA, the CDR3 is TGCAGTGCCAGGGGGACAGTCGAAATCAATGAGCAGTTCTTC. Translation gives CSARGTVEINEQFF.

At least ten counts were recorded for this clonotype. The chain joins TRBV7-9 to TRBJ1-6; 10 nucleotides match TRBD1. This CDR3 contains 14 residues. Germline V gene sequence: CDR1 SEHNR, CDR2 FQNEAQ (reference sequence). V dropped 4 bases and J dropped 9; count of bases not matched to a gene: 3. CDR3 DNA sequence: TGTGCCAGCAGCTCGGGACAGGGGAGTTCACCCCTCCACTTT. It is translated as CASSSGQGSSPLHF.

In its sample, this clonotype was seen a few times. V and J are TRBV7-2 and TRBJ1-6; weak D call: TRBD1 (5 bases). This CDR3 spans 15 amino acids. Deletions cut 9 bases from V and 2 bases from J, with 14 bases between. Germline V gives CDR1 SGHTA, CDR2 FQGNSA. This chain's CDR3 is CASKRGETYNSPLHF. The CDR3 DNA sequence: TGTGCCAGTAAGAGGGGCGAAACCTATAATTCACCCCTCCACTTT.

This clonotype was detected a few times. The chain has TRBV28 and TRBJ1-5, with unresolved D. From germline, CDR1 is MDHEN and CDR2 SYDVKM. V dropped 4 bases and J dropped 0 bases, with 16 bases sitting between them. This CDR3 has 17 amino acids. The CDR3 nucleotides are TGTGCCAGCAGTTCATCCTCCTGGACGGTTAGCAATCAGCCCCAGCATTTT. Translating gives CASSSSSWTVSNQPQHF.

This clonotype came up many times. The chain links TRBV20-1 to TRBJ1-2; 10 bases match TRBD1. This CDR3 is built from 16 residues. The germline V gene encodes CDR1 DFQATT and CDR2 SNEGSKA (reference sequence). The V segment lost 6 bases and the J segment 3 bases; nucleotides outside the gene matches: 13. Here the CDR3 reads CSARGQGISADYGYTF. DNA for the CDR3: TGCAGTGCGCGGGGACAGGGGATTAGTGCTGACTATGGCTACACCTTC.

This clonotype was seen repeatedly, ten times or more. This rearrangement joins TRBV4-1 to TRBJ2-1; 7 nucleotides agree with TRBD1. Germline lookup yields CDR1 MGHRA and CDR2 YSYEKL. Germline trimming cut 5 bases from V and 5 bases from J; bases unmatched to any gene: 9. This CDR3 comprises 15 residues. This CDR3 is CASSSPDRLDNEQFF. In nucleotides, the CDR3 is TGCGCCAGCAGCTCGCCGGACAGGTTGGACAATGAGCAGTTCTTC.

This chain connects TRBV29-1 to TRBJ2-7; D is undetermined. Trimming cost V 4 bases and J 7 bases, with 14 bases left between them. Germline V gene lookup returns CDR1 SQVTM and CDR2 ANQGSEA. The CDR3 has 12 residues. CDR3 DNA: TGCAGCGTTGTGGTCATCCTCTTAGAGCAGTACTTC. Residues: CSVVVILLEQYF.

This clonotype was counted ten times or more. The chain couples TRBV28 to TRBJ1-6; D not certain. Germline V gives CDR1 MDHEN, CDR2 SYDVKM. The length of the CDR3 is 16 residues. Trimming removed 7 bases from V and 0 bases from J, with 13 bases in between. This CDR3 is CASTPAGSSYNSPLHF. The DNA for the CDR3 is TGTGCCAGCACTCCGGCGGGGAGCTCCTATAATTCACCCCTCCACTTT.

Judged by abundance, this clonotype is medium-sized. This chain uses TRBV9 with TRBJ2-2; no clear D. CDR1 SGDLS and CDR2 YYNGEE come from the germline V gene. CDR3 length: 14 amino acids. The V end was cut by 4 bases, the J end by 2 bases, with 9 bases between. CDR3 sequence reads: CASSPQLNTGELFF. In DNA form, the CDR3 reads TGTGCCAGCAGCCCTCAGCTTAACACCGGGGAGCTGTTTTTT.

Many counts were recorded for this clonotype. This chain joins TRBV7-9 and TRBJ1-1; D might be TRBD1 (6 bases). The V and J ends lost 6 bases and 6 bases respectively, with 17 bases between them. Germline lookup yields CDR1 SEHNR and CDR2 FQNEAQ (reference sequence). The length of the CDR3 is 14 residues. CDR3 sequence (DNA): TGTGCCAGCAGTCAAGGACAGTCTGGATCTGAAGCTTTCTTT. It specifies CASSQGQSGSEAFF.

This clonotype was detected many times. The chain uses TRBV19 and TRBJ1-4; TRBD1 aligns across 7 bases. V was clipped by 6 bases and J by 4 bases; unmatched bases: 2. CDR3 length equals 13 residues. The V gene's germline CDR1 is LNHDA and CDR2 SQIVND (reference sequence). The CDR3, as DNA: TGTGCCAGTAGGGGACAGTATAATGAAAAACTGTTTTTT. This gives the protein CASRGQYNEKLFF. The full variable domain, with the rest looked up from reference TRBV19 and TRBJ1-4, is DGGITQSPKYLFRKEGQNVTLSCEQNLNHDAMYWYRQDPGQGLRLIYYSQIVNDFQKGDIAEGYSVSREKKESFPLTVTSAQKNPTAFYLCASRGQYNEKLFFGSGTQLSVL.

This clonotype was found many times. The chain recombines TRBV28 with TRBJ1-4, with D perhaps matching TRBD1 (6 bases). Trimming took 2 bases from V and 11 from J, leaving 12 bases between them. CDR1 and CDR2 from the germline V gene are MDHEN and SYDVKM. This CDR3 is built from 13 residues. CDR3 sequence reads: CASSLPDSPKLFF. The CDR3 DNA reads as TGTGCCAGCAGTTTACCGGACAGTCCTAAACTGTTTTTT.

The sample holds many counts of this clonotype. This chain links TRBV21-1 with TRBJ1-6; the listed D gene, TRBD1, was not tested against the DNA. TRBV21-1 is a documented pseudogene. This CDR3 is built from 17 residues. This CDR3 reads CASSKGQGAVYNSPLHF. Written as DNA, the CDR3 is TGTGCCAGCAGCAAAGGACAGGGGGCAGTCTATAATTCACCCCTCCACTTT.

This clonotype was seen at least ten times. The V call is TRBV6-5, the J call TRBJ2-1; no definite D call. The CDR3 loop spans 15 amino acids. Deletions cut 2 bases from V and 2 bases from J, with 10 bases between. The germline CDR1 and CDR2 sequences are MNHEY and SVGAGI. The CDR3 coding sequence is TGTGCCAGCAGTTACAGAACCGAGACCTACAATGAGCAGTTCTTC. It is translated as CASSYRTETYNEQFF.

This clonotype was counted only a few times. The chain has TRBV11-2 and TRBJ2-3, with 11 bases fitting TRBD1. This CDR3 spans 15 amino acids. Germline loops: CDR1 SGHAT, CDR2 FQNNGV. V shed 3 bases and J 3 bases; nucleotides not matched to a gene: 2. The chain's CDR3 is CASSFRDRGTDTQYF. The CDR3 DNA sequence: TGTGCCAGCAGCTTCCGGGACAGGGGGACAGATACGCAGTATTTT.

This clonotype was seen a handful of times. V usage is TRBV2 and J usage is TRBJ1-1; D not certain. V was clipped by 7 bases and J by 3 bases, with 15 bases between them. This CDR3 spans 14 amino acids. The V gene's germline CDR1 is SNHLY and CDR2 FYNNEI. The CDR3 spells CASTQFDRYTEAFF. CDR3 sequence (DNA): TGTGCCAGCACCCAATTCGACCGATACACTGAAGCTTTCTTT.